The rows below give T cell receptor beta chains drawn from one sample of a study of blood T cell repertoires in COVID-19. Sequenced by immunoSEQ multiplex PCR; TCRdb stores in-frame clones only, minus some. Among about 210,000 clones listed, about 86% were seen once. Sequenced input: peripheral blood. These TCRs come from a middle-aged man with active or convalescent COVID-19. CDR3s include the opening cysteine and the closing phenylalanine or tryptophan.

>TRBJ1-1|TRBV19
CASSISRTNVAFF
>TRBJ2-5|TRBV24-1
CATSSGGPQETQYF
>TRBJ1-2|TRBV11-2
CASSLEIGRSYGYTF
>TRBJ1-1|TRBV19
CASSQQGMNTEAFF
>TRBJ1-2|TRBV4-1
CASSQDGGLGSPYGYTF
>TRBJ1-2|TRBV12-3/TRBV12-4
CASSLLSYGYTF
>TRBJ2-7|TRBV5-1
CASSREGVSSYEQYF
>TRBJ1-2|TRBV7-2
CASRIAGLAYGYTF
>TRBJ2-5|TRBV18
CASSTRGLETQYF
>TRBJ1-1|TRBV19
CASTTDSRIGAFF